One and the same sample provided the 6 T cell receptor beta chains below, sequenced in a study of OX40 agonist ivuxolimab in advanced cancers. Libraries were built with the immunoSEQ multiplex PCR assay. Entries here come from immuneACCESS through TCRdb and include only in-frame sequences with V and J called. Some clones fail to appear in such tables; in the studies checked, an unresolved V gene covers under half of the shortfall, and the cause of the remainder is unknown. This sample holds more than 50,000 clones; 80% to 90% were observed only once. More than 1.5% of the sample is in the top ten clones. Sample: CD4+ or CD8+ T cells sorted from blood, taken in a trial of the OX40 agonist ivuxolimab. All receptors derive from an adult with an advanced solid tumor such as melanoma, head and neck, liver or kidney cancer.

The V and J genes are TRBV5-1 and TRBJ2-5, with no clear D. The CDR3 contains 13 residues. The V end lost 0 bases, the J end lost 2 bases, and 5 bases lay between the germline ends. The V gene's germline CDR1 is SGHRS and CDR2 YFSETQ. The CDR3 nucleotides are TGCGCCAGCAGCTTGGTAGGTCAAGAGACCCAGTACTTC. Its translation: CASSLVGQETQYF.

J is TRBJ2-3 and V is TRBV25-1, with 7 positions matching TRBD1. Germline CDR1 is MGHDK and CDR2 is SYGVNS. The CDR3 runs to 15 residues. Losses at the gene ends were 5 bases for V and 5 bases for J; bases not matched to a gene: 10. CDR3 sequence: CASSSTGTLRDTQYF. CDR3 DNA: TGTGCCAGCAGTTCGACAGGGACCCTTAGAGATACGCAGTATTTT.

The CDR3 coding sequence is TGTGCCAGCAGTGAACGGGGCGGGCACAATGAGCAGTTCTTC. Its protein product is CASSERGGHNEQFF. This chain links TRBV6-4 with TRBJ2-1, with D possibly being TRBD1 or TRBD2 (5 bases each). This CDR3 has 14 residues. V was cut by 3 bases and J by 5 bases, with 11 bases left in between. The V gene's germline CDR1 is MRHNA and CDR2 SNTAGT.

The chain combines TRBV7-2 with TRBJ2-5; possible D gene TRBD1, 6 bases. This CDR3 region has 13 residues. Per the germline V gene, CDR1 is SGHTA and CDR2 is FQGNSA. CDR3 in DNA: TGTGCTGTTCGACGGACAGCCCAAGAGACCCAGTACTTC. This codes for CAVRRTAQETQYF.

This chain links TRBV28 with TRBJ1-4; D not resolved. Germline CDR1 MDHEN, CDR2 SYDVKM. The CDR3 has 12 amino acids. Trimming pared 5 bases from V and 7 bases from J, leaving 8 bases between. Written as DNA, the CDR3 is TGTGCCAGCAGTAGGTGGGGTGAAAAACTGTTTTTT. Protein sequence: CASSRWGEKLFF.

The V gene is TRBV6-5, the J gene TRBJ2-1; 8 nucleotides agree with TRBD2. After removal of 0 bases from V and 4 bases from J, the junction contained 5 bases not matched to a gene. CDR1 and CDR2 (germline): MNHEY, SVGAGI. The CDR3 runs to 16 residues. The CDR3 bases are TGTGCCAGCAGTTACTCGAGTAGCGGGGCTTACAATGAGCAGTTCTTC. Its translation: CASSYSSSGAYNEQFF.